This T cell receptor beta chain stems from a study of blood T cell repertoires in COVID-19. Study context: Samples came from the United States, Italy and Spain, spanning acute and convalescent COVID-19. T cells, B-cell-depleted T cells, or PBMCs supplied cDNA or gDNA.

Original methodology: Amplifying reference gene primers gave estimates of nucleated cell counts. Sequenced by immunoSEQ multiplex PCR; TCRdb stores in-frame clones only, minus some. V and J calls and clone size come straight from that table; D and trimming were deduced from the DNA. The sample includes some 210,000 clones, roughly 88% of them seen just once. The CDR3 is 11 amino acids. Deletions cut 1 base from V and 5 bases from J, with 3 bases between. Germline lookup yields CDR1 SEHNR and CDR2 FQNEAQ (reference sequence). This clone was seen once. The source of this sequence is a woman in her thirties or forties who had recovered from COVID-19. The chain links TRBV7-9 to TRBJ2-7; D is unresolved. The sequenced sample consisted of peripheral blood. CDR3 bases: TGTGCCAGCAGCTTAGTCGACGAGCAGTACTTC. It translates to CASSLVDEQYF. The full variable domain, completed using reference TRBV7-9 and TRBJ2-7, is DTGVSQNPRHKITKRGQNVTFRCDPISEHNRLYWYRQTLGQGPEFLTYFQNEAQLEKSRLLSDRFSAERPKGSFSTLEIQRTEQGDSAMYLCASSLVDEQYFGPGTRLTVT.